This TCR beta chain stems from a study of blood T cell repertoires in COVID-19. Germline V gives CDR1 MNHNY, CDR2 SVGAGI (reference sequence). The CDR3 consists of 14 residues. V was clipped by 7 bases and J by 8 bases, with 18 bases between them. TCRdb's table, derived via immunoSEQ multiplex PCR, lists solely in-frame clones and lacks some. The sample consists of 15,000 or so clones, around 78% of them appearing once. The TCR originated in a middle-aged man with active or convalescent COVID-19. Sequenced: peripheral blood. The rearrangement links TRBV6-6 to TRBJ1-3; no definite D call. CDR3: CASTPTFHEDTIYF. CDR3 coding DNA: TGTGCCAGCACCCCGACCTTCCACGAGGACACCATATATTTT.